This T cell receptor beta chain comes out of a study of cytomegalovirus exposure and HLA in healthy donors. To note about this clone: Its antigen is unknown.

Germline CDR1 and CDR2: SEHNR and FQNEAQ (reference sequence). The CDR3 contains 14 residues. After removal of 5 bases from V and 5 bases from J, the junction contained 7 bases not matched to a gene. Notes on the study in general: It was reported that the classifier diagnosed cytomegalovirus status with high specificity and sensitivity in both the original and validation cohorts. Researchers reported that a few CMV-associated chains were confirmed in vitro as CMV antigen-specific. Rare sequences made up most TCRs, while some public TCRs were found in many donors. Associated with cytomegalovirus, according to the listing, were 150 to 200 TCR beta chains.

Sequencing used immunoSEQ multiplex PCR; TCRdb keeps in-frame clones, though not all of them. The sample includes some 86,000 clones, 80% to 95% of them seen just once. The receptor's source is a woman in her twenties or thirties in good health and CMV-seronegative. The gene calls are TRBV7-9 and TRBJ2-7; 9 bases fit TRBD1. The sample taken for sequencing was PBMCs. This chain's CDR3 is CASSTPGQGNEQYF. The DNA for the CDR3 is TGTGCCAGCAGCACACCGGGACAGGGCAACGAGCAGTACTTC.